This T cell receptor (beta chain) was profiled in a study of blood T cell repertoires in COVID-19. Study-wide context: Donors in the United States, Italy and Spain gave samples during acute or convalescent COVID-19. PBMCs, B-cell-depleted T cells, or T cells provided the cDNA or gDNA that made up the material.

Repertoires were generated with immunoSEQ multiplex PCR, while TCRdb's copy carries only in-frame clones and drops some. The sample comprises 250,000 to 300,000 clones, around 81% of which are singletons, and about 3.2% rests with the top ten. Germline CDR1 SGHTA, CDR2 FQGTGA. The CDR3 sequence is 14 residues long. V lost 5 bases, J lost 4 bases, and 14 bases lay in between. This clone occurred once. Input material: peripheral blood. This sequence joins TRBV7-3 and TRBJ1-2; D remains ambiguous. This clonotype was sampled from a woman aged 55-70 years with active or convalescent COVID-19. The chain's CDR3 is CASSTTESSYGYTF. The CDR3 DNA reads as TGTGCCAGCAGCACGACGGAGAGCTCCTATGGCTACACCTTC.